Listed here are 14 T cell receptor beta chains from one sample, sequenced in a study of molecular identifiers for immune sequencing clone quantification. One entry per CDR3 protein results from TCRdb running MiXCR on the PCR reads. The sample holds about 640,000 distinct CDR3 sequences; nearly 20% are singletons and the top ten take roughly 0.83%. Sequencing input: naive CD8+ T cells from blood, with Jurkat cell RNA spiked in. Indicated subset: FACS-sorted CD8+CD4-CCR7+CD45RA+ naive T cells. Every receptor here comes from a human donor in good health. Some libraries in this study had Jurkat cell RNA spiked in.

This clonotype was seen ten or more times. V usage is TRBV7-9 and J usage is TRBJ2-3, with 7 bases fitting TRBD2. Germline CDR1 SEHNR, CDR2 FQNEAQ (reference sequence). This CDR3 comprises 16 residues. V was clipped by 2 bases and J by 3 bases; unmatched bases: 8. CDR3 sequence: CASSLTPRLATDTQYF. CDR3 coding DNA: TGTGCCAGCAGCTTAACCCCCCGACTAGCAACAGATACGCAGTATTTT.

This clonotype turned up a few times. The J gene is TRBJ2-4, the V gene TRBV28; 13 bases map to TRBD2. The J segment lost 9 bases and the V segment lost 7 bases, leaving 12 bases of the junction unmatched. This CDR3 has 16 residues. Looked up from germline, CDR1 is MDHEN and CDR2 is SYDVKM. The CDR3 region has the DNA TGTGCCAGCACCCTCGGACTAGCGGGAGTCCCGAGCATTCAGTACTTC. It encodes CASTLGLAGVPSIQYF.

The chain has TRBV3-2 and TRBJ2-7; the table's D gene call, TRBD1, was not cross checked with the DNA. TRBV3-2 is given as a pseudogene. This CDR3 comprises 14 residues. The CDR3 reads CASSHRETPYEQYF. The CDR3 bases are TGTGCCAGCAGCCACCGGGAAACGCCCTACGAGCAGTACTTC.

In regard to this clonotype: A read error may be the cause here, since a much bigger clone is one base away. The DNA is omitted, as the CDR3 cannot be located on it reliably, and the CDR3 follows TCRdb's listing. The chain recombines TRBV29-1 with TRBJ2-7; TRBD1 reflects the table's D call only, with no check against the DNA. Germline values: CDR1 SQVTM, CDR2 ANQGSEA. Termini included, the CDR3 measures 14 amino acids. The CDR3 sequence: CSVVGQGSFYEQCF.

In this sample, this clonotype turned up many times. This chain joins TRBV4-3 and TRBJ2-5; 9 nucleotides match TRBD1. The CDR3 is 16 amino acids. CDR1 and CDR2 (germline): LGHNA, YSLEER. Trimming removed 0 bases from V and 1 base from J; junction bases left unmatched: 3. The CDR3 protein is CASSQDGGQGQETQYF. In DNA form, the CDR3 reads TGCGCCAGCAGCCAAGACGGGGGACAGGGCCAAGAGACCCAGTACTTC.

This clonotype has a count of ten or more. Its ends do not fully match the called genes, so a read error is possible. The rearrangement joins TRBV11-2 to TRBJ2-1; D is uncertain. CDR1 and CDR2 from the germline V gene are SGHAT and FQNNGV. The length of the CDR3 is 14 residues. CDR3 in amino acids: CASSLLSSYNEQFF. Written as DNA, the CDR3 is TGCGCCAGCAGCTTGCTGAGCTCCTACAATGAGCAGTTCTTC.

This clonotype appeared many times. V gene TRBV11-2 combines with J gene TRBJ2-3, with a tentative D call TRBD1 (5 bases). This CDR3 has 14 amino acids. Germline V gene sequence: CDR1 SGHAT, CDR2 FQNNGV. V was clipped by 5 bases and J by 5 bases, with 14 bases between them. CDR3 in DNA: TGTGCCAGCAGCGCATGGCTAGGGGAAGATACGCAGTATTTT. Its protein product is CASSAWLGEDTQYF.

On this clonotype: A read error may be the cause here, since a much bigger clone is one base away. CDR3 residues: CASTGAMNTEAFF. The DNA for the CDR3 is TGTGCCAGCACAGGGGCAATGAACACTGAAGCTTTCTTT. The chain links TRBV6-5 to TRBJ1-1, with D perhaps matching TRBD1 (6 bases). The CDR3 length is 13 residues. The V gene's germline CDR1 is MNHEY and CDR2 SVGAGI. Trimming took off 7 bases at V and 0 bases at J, with 9 bases between the two ends.

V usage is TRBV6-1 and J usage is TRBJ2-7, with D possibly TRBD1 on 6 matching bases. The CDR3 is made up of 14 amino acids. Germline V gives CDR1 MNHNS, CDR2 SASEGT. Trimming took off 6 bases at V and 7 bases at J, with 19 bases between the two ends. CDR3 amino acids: CASRDIAGVREQYF. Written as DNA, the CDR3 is TGTGCCAGCAGGGATATAGCAGGGGTTCGGGAGCAGTACTTC.

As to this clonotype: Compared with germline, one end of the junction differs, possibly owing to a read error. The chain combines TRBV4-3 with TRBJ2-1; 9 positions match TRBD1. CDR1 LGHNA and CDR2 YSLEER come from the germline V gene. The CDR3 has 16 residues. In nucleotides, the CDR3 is TGCGCCATCAGCCAAGACGACAGGGGGGAAGACAATGAGCAGTTCTTC. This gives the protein CAISQDDRGEDNEQFF.

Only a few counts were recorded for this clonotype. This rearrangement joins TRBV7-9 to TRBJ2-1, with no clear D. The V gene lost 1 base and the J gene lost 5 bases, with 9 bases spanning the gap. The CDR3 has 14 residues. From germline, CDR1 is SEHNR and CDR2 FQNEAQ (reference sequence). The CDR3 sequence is CASSLVSRDNEQFF. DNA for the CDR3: TGTGCCAGCAGCTTAGTGAGTAGAGACAATGAGCAGTTCTTC.

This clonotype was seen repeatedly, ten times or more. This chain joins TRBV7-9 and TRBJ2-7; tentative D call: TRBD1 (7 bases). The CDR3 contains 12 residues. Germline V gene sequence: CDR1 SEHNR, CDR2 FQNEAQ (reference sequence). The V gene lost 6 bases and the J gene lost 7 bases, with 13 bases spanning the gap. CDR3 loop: CASSSQGREQYF. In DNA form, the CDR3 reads TGTGCCAGCAGTTCACAGGGGAGGGAGCAGTACTTC.

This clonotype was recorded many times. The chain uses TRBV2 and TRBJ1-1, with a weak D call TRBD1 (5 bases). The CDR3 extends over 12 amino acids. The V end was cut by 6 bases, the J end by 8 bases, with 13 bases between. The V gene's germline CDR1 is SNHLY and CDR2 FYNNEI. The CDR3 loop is CASRTAYAEAFF. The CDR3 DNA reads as TGTGCCAGCAGGACAGCTTATGCGGAAGCTTTCTTT.

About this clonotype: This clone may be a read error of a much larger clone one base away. The CDR3 loop is CATSSLQEAQYF. DNA for the CDR3: TGTGCCACCAGCTCGTTACAAGAGGCCCAGTACTTC. This chain links TRBV24-1 with TRBJ2-5; D gene ambiguous. The germline CDR1 and CDR2 sequences are KGHDR and SFDVKD. This CDR3 region has 12 residues.